This is a list of T cell receptor beta chains from one sample in a study of T cells in Graves' hyperthyroidism and ophthalmopathy. TCRdb called the multiplex PCR reads again in MiXCR, with one record for every CDR3 protein. The sample carries roughly 630,000 distinct CDR3 sequences, approximately 14% recorded once. The sequencing input was blood. These receptors were taken from a woman aged 30 to 39 with Graves' hyperthyroidism. Each CDR3 is given with its conserved first and last residue. A D gene is named only where the DNA matches it firmly. Size tells how often a clone was seen (once, few, many) or the class of an expanded clone, and some rows leave it out.

V gene,D gene,clone size,J gene,CDR3 DNA,CDR3 protein
TRBV5-8,NA,many,TRBJ2-2,TGTGCCAGCCGTACCGGGGAGCTGTTTTTT,CASRTGELFF
TRBV6-1,TRBD2,few,TRBJ2-3,TGTGCCAGCAGCCGACCGGGACTAGCGGGACCGAGGAGAGATACGCAGTATTTT,CASSRPGLAGPRRDTQYF
TRBV27,NA,NA,TRBJ2-2,TGTGCCAGCTCAAACACGGATTTCGGGGAGCTGTTTTTT,CASSNTDFGELFF
TRBV28,TRBD2,many,TRBJ2-3,TGTGCCAGCAGTTTACCGGGCTGGGGGAGGGCGCCGACAGATACGCAGTATTTT,CASSLPGWGRAPTDTQYF
TRBV9,TRBD1,many,TRBJ2-2,TGTGCCAGCAGCAACGGACAGGGGGCGAACACCGGGGAGCTGTTTTTT,CASSNGQGANTGELFF
TRBV7-9,NA,NA,TRBJ2-6,TGTGCCAGCAGCTCTGCAGGGCCCCTCTCTGGGGCCAACGTCCTGACTTTC,CASSSAGPLSGANVLTF
TRBV5-1,TRBD1,many,TRBJ2-1,TGCGCCAGCAGCTTCGACAGGGTCACCAACAATGAGCAGTTCTTC,CASSFDRVTNNEQFF
TRBV6-1,NA,NA,TRBJ2-1,TGTGCCAGCAGTGCCTTTAGACCCTACAATGAGCAGTTCTTC,CASSAFRPYNEQFF
TRBV5-1,NA,many,TRBJ2-2,TGCGCCAGCACCTCCGCCGGATCGAACACCGGGGAGCTGTTTTTT,CASTSAGSNTGELFF
TRBV29-1,NA,NA,TRBJ2-5,TGCAGCGTTGAAATTTTGGCCCTTGCGGGACTTAACCGGTACCAAGAGACCCAGTACTTC,CSVEILALAGLNRYQETQYF
TRBV7-2,TRBD2,few,TRBJ2-3,TGTGCCAGCAGACGCATGTCAGCGGGGGGATTCATAGATACGCAGTATTTT,CASRRMSAGGFIDTQYF
TRBV30,NA,many,TRBJ1-1,TGTGCCTGGAGAAGGGTGAACACTGAAGCTTTCTTT,CAWRRVNTEAFF
TRBV18,TRBD2,NA,TRBJ2-1,TGTGCCAGCTCAACGATAGCGGGAGCCGACAATGAGCAGTTCTTC,CASSTIAGADNEQFF
TRBV9,NA,NA,TRBJ1-4,TGTGCCAGCAGCCCATCGTCGGCAGGGAAGAATGAAAAACTGTTTTTT,CASSPSSAGKNEKLFF
TRBV2,NA,few,TRBJ2-2,TGTGCCAGCAGTGGAACCTTACCCACCGGGGAGCTGTTTTTT,CASSGTLPTGELFF
TRBV10-3,TRBD2,NA,TRBJ2-5,TGTGCCACCCAGAGCCGGGGGGATCAGGAGACCCAGTACTTC,CATQSRGDQETQYF
TRBV2,NA,many,TRBJ2-3,TGTGCCATCTCTACCCCGCGTAGCACAGATACGCAGTATTTT,CAISTPRSTDTQYF
TRBV7-9,TRBD1,NA,TRBJ1-5,TGTGCCAGCAGCCCAGGGACAGCTTATCAGCCCCAGCATTTT,CASSPGTAYQPQHF
TRBV30,NA,many,TRBJ1-4,TGTGCCTGGAGTGTTGGGAGTAATGAAAAACTGTTTTTT,CAWSVGSNEKLFF
TRBV4-3,TRBD2,few,TRBJ2-1,TGCGCCAGCAGCCACGACGTTAGCGGGAAAAGGTACAATGAGCAGTTCTTC,CASSHDVSGKRYNEQFF
TRBV7-9,TRBD1,NA,TRBJ2-7,TGTGCCAGCAGCTCGGGACAGGGGGCAGCCGACGAGCAGTACTTC,CASSSGQGAADEQYF
TRBV2,TRBD1,many,TRBJ2-1,TGTGCCAGCAGTCGGACAGGGTCGGGATACAATGAGCAGTTCTTC,CASSRTGSGYNEQFF
TRBV3-1,TRBD1,many,TRBJ2-1,TGTGCCAGCAGCCATACCCGGGACAGGGGGAACAATGAGCAGTTCTTC,CASSHTRDRGNNEQFF
TRBV11-2,TRBD1,many,TRBJ2-7,TGTGCCAGCAGCTTACCGAGACAGGGGGCATACGAGCAGTACTTC,CASSLPRQGAYEQYF
TRBV12-3/TRBV12-4,NA,NA,TRBJ2-1,TGTGCCAGCAGTTTTGGCGGGTTCTACAATGAGCAGTTCTTC,CASSFGGFYNEQFF
TRBV20-1,NA,NA,TRBJ2-1,TGCAGTGCTAGACACACCGCCCAATTAGTGGATGAGCAGTTCTTC,CSARHTAQLVDEQFF
TRBV30,NA,NA,TRBJ2-7,TGTGCCTGGGGTGGAATTGCTTACGAGCAGTACTTC,CAWGGIAYEQYF
TRBV4-2,TRBD2,NA,TRBJ2-1,TGTGCCAGCAGCCAGTATCTAGCGGGAGGATACAATGAGCAGTTCTTC,CASSQYLAGGYNEQFF
TRBV6-1,NA,few,TRBJ2-2,TGTGCCAGCAGTTCCCGAGGTTCCACCGGGGAGCTGTTTTTT,CASSSRGSTGELFF
TRBV7-4,NA,many,TRBJ2-4,TGTGCCAGCAGCTTAGTGCGGACAGCAGAAGCCCGTAGTACCAAAAACATTCAGTACTTC,CASSLVRTAEARSTKNIQYF
TRBV20-1,TRBD2,NA,TRBJ2-2,TGCAGTGCTAGAGGGGGGACTAGCGGGAATTTAGGCGGGGAGCTGTTTTTT,CSARGGTSGNLGGELFF
TRBV12-5,TRBD2,many,TRBJ2-3,TGTGCTAGTGGTTCGGGACTAGCGGGGAGCACAGATACGCAGTATTTT,CASGSGLAGSTDTQYF
TRBV2,NA,many,TRBJ2-1,TGTGCCAGCAAGGGCGTTTTGCAAGATGAGCAGTTCTTC,CASKGVLQDEQFF
TRBV2,NA,few,TRBJ2-3,TGTGCCAGTCTCGACATGAGCACAGATACGCAGTATTTT,CASLDMSTDTQYF
TRBV4-3,NA,many,TRBJ1-1,TGCGCCAGCAGCCCAAGTCTTGGGAACACTGAAGCTTTCTTT,CASSPSLGNTEAFF
TRBV20-1,NA,many,TRBJ2-3,TGCAGTGCAGGGGCGGGGTCGTCAGATACGCAGTATTTT,CSAGAGSSDTQYF
TRBV27,NA,few,TRBJ2-2,TGTGCCAGCAGTTCCCAGGCCACGAACACCGGGGAGCTGTTTTTT,CASSSQATNTGELFF
TRBV28,TRBD1,NA,TRBJ2-5,TGTGCCAGCAGTCCAAGACAGGGGTCGGCCCCAGCAGAGACCCAGTACTTC,CASSPRQGSAPAETQYF
TRBV2,TRBD2,NA,TRBJ2-3,TGTGCCAGCAGTCGGCTAGCGGGAGTTAACACAGATACGCAGTATTTT,CASSRLAGVNTDTQYF
TRBV7-9,NA,few,TRBJ2-7,TGTGCCAGGAATACACGGAAACCCTCCTACGAGCAGTACTTC,CARNTRKPSYEQYF
TRBV5-4,NA,few,TRBJ2-1,TGTGCCAGCAGCTTCTCCACCAATGAGCAGTTCTTC,CASSFSTNEQFF
TRBV5-5,TRBD1,many,TRBJ1-1,TGTGCCAGCAGCTATAATATCAGGGGGACTGAAGCTTTCTTT,CASSYNIRGTEAFF
TRBV20-1,TRBD2,few,TRBJ2-3,TGCAGTGTTGAGTACGGAAGCGGGAGGGCTAGAGATACGCAGTATTTT,CSVEYGSGRARDTQYF
TRBV6-1,TRBD1,many,TRBJ2-7,TGTGCCAGCAGACCAGGGGGCCGCTCCTACGAGCAGTACTTC,CASRPGGRSYEQYF
TRBV2,NA,many,TRBJ2-1,TGTGCCAGCAGTGAAGAATATGGGCAGTTCTTC,CASSEEYGQFF
TRBV28,TRBD2,NA,TRBJ2-7,TGTGCCAGCAGCGCCCCGACTAGCGGGAGGAGCGCCCACGAGCAGTACTTC,CASSAPTSGRSAHEQYF
TRBV29-1,TRBD2,many,TRBJ2-3,TGCAGCGTTGGTCTAGCGGGAGGCATGGATACGCAGTATTTT,CSVGLAGGMDTQYF
TRBV7-9,TRBD2,many,TRBJ2-1,TGTGCCAGCAGCTTAAATTCGCGGGAGGGCCATTTCAATGAGCAGTTCTTC,CASSLNSREGHFNEQFF
TRBV20-1,TRBD1,NA,TRBJ2-1,TGCAGTGCTAACACAGGGGGCCCCTACAATGAGCAGTTCTTC,CSANTGGPYNEQFF
TRBV30,TRBD2,many,TRBJ2-1,TGTGCCTGGAGTAAAACTAGCGGGAACAATGAGCAGTTCTTC,CAWSKTSGNNEQFF
TRBV4-1,NA,NA,TRBJ2-7,TGCGCCAGCAGCCAAGAAACCAGGGGAGCCTACGAGCAGTACTTC,CASSQETRGAYEQYF
TRBV10-3,TRBD1,NA,TRBJ1-1,TGTGCCATCAGTCAGGGGGGGAACACTGAAGCTTTCTTT,CAISQGGNTEAFF
TRBV29-1,TRBD2,NA,TRBJ2-1,TGCAGCGTCCCGATCAATAGCGGGAGGGCCCAGAATGAGCAGTTCTTC,CSVPINSGRAQNEQFF
TRBV6-1,TRBD1,many,TRBJ2-2,TGTGCCAGCAGACGGACAGGGAGGTACACCGGGGAGCTGTTTTTT,CASRRTGRYTGELFF
TRBV5-1,NA,many,TRBJ1-1,TGCGCCAGCAGCACCACCCCCAGGGCTCAAGGCGACACTGAAGCTTTCTTT,CASSTTPRAQGDTEAFF
TRBV20-1,TRBD1,few,TRBJ1-2,TGCAGTGCTGGGACAGGGTCGGATGGCTACACCTTC,CSAGTGSDGYTF
TRBV10-3,TRBD2,many,TRBJ2-6,TGTGCCATCAGTGTGAGGGGAACTAGCGGGAGTCGAAGCTCTGGGGCCAACGTCCTGACTTTC,CAISVRGTSGSRSSGANVLTF